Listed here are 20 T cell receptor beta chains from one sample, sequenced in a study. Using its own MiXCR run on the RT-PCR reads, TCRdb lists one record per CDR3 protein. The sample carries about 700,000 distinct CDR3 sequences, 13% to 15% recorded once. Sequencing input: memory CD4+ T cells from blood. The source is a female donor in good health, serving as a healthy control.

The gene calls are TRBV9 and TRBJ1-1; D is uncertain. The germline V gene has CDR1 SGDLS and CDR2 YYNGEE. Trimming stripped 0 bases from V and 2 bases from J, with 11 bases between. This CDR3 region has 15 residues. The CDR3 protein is CASSVEGQFNTEAFF. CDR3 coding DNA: TGTGCCAGCAGCGTAGAAGGGCAGTTTAACACTGAAGCTTTCTTT. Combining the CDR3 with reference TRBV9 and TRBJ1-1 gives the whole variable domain DSGVTQTPKHLITATGQRVTLRCSPRSGDLSVYWYQQSLDQGLQFLIQYYNGEERAKGNILERFSAQQFPDLHSELNLSSLELGDSALYFCASSVEGQFNTEAFFGQGTRLTVV.

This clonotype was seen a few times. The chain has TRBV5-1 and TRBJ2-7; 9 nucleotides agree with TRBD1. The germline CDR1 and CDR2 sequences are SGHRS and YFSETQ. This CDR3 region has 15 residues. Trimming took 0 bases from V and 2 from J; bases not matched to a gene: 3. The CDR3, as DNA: TGCGCCAGCAGCTTGGGGAGGACAGGGGCCTACGAGCAGTACTTC. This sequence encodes CASSLGRTGAYEQYF. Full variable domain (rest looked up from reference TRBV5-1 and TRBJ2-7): KAGVTQTPRYLIKTRGQQVTLSCSPISGHRSVSWYQQTPGQGLQFLFEYFSETQRNKGNFPGRFSGRQFSNSRSEMNVSTLELGDSALYLCASSLGRTGAYEQYFGPGTRLTVT.

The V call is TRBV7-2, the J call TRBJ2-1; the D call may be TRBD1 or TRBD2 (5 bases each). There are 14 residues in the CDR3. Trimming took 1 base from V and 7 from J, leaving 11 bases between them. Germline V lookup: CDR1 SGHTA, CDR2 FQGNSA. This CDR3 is CASSLVGLANEQFF. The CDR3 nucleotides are TGTGCCAGCAGCTTAGTGGGGCTAGCAAATGAGCAGTTCTTC.

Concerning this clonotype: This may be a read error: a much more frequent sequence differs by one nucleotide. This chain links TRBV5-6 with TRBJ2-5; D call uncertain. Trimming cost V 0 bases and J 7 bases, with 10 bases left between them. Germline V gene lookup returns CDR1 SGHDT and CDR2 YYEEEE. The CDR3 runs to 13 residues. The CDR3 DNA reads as TGTGCCAGCAGCTTGGCCGACGGAAGGACCCAGTACTTC. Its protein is CASSLADGRTQYF.

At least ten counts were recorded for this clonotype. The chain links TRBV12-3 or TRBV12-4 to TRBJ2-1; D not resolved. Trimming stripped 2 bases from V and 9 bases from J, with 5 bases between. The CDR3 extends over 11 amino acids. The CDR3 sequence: CASSLRTEQFF. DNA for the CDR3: TGTGCCAGCAGTTTAAGAACTGAGCAGTTCTTC.

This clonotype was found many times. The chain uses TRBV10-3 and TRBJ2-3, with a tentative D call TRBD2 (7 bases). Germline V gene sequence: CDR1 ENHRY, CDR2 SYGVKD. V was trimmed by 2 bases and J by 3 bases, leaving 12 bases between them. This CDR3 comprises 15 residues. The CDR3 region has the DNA TGTGCCATCAGTGAGAAGGGGGGGCCAACAGATACGCAGTATTTT. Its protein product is CAISEKGGPTDTQYF.

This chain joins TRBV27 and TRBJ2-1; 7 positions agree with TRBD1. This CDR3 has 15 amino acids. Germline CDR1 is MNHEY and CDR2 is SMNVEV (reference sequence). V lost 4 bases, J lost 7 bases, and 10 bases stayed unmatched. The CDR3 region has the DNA TGTGCCAGCAGTTCGGGACAGCCCGGGCCGAATGAGCAGTTCTTC. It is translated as CASSSGQPGPNEQFF.

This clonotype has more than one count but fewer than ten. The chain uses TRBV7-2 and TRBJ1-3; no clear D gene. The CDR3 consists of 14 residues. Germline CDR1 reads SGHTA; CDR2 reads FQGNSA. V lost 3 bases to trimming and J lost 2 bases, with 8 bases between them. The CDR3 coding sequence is TGTGCCAGCAGCTTTCCGGGGACTGGAAACACCATATATTTT. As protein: CASSFPGTGNTIYF. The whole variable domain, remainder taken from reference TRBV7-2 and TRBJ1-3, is GAGVSQSPSNKVTEKGKDVELRCDPISGHTALYWYRQSLGQGLEFLIYFQGNSAPDKSGLPSDRFSAERTGGSVSTLTIQRTQQEDSAVYLCASSFPGTGNTIYFGEGSWLTVV.

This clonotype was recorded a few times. CDR3 nucleotides: TGTGCCAGCAGACAGGGCACAGATACGCAGTATTTT. This codes for CASRQGTDTQYF. This chain connects TRBV6-6 to TRBJ2-3; tentative D call: TRBD1 (5 bases). Germline V gene data show CDR1 as MNHNY and CDR2 as SVGAGI (reference sequence). This CDR3 has 12 amino acids. The V and J ends lost 6 bases and 1 base respectively, with 5 bases between them.

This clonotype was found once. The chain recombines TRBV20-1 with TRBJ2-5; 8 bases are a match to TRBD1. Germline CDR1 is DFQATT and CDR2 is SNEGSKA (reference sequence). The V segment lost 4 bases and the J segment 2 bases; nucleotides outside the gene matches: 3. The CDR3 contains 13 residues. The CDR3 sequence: CSANGQGQETQYF. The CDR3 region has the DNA TGCAGTGCTAACGGACAGGGACAAGAGACCCAGTACTTC.

The CDR3 loop reads CASSDSGRSADTQYF. The CDR3 DNA reads as TGTGCCAGCAGTGACTCAGGGCGAAGTGCAGATACGCAGTATTTT. The chain has TRBV6-4 and TRBJ2-3, with unresolved D. V gave up 0 bases and J gave up 4 bases, with 11 bases separating them. The CDR3 length is 15 residues. Germline CDR1 is MRHNA and CDR2 is SNTAGT.

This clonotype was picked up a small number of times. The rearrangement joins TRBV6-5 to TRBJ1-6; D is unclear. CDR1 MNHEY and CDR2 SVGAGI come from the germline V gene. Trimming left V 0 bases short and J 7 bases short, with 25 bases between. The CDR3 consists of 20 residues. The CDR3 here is CASSYSRVITIPPGNSPLHF. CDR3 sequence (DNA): TGTGCCAGCAGTTACTCTAGAGTCATAACGATCCCCCCTGGGAATTCACCCCTCCACTTT.

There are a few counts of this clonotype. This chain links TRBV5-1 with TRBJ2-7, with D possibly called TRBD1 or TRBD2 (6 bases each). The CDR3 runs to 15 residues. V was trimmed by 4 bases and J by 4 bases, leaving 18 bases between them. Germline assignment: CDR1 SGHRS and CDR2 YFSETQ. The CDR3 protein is CASSIEGGGKYEQYF. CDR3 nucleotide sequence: TGCGCCAGCAGCATAGAGGGGGGAGGAAAATACGAGCAGTACTTC.

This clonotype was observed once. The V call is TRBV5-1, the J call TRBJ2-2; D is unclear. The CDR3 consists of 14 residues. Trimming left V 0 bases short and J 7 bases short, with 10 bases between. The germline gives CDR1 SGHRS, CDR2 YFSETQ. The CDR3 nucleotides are TGCGCCAGCAGCTTGGGGGATAAATACGGGGAGCTGTTTTTT. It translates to CASSLGDKYGELFF.

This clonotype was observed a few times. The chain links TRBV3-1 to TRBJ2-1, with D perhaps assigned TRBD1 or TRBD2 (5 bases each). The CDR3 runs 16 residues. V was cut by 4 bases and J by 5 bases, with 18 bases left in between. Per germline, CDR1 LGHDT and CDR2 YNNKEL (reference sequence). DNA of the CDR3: TGTGCCAGCAGCCCAGGACTGGGACCCTTCAACAATGAGCAGTTCTTC. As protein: CASSPGLGPFNNEQFF.

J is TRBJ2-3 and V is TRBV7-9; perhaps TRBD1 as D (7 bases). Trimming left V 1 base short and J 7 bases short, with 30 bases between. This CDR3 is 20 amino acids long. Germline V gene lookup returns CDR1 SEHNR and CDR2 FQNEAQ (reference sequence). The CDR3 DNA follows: TGTGCCAGCAGCTTAGTGTCAGGGGGGCGGACGGTTGACCGTCGGAATACGCAGTATTTT. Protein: CASSLVSGGRTVDRRNTQYF.

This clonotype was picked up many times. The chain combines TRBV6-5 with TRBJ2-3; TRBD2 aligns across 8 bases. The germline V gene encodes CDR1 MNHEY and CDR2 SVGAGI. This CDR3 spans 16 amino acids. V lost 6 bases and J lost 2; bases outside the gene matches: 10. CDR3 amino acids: CASRRAHSGNTDTQYF. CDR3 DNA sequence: TGTGCCAGCAGACGGGCCCATAGCGGGAACACAGATACGCAGTATTTT.

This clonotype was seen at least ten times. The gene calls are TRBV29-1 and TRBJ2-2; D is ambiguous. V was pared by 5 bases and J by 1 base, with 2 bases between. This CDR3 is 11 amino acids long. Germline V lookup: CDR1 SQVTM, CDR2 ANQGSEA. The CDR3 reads CSVKNTGELFF. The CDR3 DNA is TGCAGCGTTAAGAACACCGGGGAGCTGTTTTTT.

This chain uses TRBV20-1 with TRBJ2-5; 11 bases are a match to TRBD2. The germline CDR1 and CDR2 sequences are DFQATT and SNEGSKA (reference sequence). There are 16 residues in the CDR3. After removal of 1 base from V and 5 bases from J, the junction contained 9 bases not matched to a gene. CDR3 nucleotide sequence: TGCAGTGCTAGAGGGGATCTAGCGGGGGGCCGGGAGACCCAGTACTTC. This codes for CSARGDLAGGRETQYF.

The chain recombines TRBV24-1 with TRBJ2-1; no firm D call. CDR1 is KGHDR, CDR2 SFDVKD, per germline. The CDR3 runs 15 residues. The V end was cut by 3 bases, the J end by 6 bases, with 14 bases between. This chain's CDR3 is CATSDLLSPSNEQFF. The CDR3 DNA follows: TGTGCCACCAGTGATCTACTCTCCCCATCCAATGAGCAGTTCTTC.